This TCR beta chain was identified in a study of vaccination effects on CD4 cells after COVID-19. Study results and caveats: There was marked clonal contraction among infection- and vaccine-induced clones late after vaccination.

The repertoire was sequenced with immunoSEQ multiplex PCR; TCRdb's copy has only in-frame clones and lacks some. The table lists about 14,000 clones, less than 85% of them singletons. ViraFEST used viral peptide pools to expand antigen-specific CD4+ T cells before sequencing. At the end of about 9 days of culture, CD4+ T cells were isolated. In the vaccine recipients, nucleocapsid antibodies were negative and there was no prior SARS-CoV-2 infection. Researchers reported culturing 2 million to 2.5 million PBMC in each well, adding approximately 9.4 IU/ml IL-2 and roughly 11 ug/ml peptides. Researchers swapped half the medium for IL-2 medium on both days 3 and 7. Concerning this clone itself: What it recognizes is unknown.

The input for sequencing was CD4+ T cells from PBMCs cultured with HCoV-229E spike peptides, taken before COVID-19 vaccination. The origin of this receptor is a human donor who received a COVID-19 vaccine.

CDR3 amino acids: CASSDTSSYNSPLHF. Here the CDR3 DNA reads TGTGCCAGCAGTGACACGAGCTCCTATAATTCACCCCTCCACTTT. The rearrangement joins TRBV5-4 to TRBJ1-6; D unclear. The CDR3 is 15 residues long. From germline, CDR1 is SGHNT and CDR2 YYREEE (reference sequence). V lost 5 bases to trimming and J lost 0 bases, with 9 bases between them. The entire variable domain, with the rest obtained from reference TRBV5-4 and TRBJ1-6, is as follows: ETGVTQSPTHLIKTRGQQVTLRCSSQSGHNTVSWYQQALGQGPQFIFQYYREEENGRGNFPPRFSGLQFPNYSSELNVNALELDDSALYLCASSDTSSYNSPLHFGNGTRLTVT.